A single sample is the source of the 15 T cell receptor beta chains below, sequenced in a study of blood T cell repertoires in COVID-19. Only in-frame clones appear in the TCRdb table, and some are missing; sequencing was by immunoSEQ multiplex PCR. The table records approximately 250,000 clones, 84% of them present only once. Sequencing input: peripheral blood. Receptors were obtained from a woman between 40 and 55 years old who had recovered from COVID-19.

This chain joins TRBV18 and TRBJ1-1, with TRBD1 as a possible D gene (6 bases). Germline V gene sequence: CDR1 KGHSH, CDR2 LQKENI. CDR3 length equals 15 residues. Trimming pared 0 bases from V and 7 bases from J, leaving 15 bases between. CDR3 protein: CASSPPSGTQNEAFF. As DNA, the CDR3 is TGTGCCAGCTCACCACCGTCCGGGACACAGAATGAAGCTTTCTTT.

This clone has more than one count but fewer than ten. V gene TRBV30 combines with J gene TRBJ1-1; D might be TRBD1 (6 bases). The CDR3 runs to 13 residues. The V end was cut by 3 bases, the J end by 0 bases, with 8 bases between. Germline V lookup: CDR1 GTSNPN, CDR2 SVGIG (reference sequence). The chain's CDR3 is CAWRRGMNTEAFF. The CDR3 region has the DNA TGTGCCTGGAGAAGGGGGATGAACACTGAAGCTTTCTTT.

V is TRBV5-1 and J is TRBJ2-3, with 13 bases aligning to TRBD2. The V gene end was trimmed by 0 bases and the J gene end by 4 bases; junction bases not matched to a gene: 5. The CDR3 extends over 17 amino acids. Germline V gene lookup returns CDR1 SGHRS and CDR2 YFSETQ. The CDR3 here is CASSLGTSGGGPDTQYF. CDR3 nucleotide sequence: TGCGCCAGCAGCTTGGGGACTAGCGGGGGAGGCCCAGATACGCAGTATTTT.

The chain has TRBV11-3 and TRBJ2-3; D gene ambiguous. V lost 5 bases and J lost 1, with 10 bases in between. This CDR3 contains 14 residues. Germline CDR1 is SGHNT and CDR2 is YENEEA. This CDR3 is CASSPDGGTDTQYF. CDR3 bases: TGTGCCAGCAGCCCCGATGGAGGCACAGATACGCAGTATTTT.

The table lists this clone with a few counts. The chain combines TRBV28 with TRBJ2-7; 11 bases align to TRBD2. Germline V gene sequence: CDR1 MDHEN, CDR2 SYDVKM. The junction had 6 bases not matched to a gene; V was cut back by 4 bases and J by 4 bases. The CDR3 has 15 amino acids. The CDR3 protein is CASSSPSSGGYEQYF. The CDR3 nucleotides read TGTGCCAGCAGTTCCCCCTCTAGCGGGGGGTACGAGCAGTACTTC.

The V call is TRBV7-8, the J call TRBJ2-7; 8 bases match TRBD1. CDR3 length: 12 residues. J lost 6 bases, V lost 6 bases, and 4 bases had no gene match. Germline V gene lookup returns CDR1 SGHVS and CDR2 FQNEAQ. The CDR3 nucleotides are TGTGCCAGCAGTTACAGGGGGAGCGAGCAGTACTTC. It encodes CASSYRGSEQYF.

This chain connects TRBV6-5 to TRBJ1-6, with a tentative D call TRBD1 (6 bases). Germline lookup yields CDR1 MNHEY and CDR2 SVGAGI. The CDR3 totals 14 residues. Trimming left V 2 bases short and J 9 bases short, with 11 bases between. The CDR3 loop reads CASSYEGVGSPLHF. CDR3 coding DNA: TGTGCCAGCAGTTACGAGGGGGTCGGTTCACCCCTCCACTTT.

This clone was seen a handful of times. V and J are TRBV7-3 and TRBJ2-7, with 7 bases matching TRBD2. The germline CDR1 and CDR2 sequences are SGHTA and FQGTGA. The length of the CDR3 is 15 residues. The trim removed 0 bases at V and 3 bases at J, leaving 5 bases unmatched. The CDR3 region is CASSLTGGTHYEQYF. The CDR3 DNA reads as TGTGCCAGCAGCTTAACCGGGGGGACCCACTACGAGCAGTACTTC.

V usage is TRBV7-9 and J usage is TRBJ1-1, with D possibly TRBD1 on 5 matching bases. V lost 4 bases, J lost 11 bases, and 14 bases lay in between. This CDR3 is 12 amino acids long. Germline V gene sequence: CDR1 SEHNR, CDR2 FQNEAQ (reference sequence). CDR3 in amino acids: CASSYRGTRAFF. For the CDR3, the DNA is TGTGCCAGCAGCTATAGGGGAACGCGGGCTTTCTTT.

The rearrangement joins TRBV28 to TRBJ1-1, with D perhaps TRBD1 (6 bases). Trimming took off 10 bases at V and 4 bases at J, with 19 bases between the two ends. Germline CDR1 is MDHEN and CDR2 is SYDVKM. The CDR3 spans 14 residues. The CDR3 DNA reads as TGTGCCACCCAGGGGTCCCAAGGGAGCACTGAAGCTTTCTTT. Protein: CATQGSQGSTEAFF.

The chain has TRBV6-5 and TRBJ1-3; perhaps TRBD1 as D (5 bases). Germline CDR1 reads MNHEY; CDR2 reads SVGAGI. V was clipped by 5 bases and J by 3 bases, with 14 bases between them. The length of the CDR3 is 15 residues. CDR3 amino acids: CASSRTSGYGNTIYF. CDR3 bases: TGTGCCAGCAGTCGCACGTCAGGGTATGGAAACACCATATATTTT.

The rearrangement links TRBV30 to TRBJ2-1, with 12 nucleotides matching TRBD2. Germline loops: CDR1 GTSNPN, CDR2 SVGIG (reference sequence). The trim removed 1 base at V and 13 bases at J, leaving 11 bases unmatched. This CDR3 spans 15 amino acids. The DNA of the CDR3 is TGTGCCTGGAGTGGGGAGCGGCTAGCGGGGGGGCAACAGTTCTTC. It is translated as CAWSGERLAGGQQFF.

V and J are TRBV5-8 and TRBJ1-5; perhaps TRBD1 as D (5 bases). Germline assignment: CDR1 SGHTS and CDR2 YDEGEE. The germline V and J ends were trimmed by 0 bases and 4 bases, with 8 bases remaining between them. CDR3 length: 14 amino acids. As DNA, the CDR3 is TGTGCCAGCAGCTTGGGACAGCCGAATCAGCCCCAGCATTTT. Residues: CASSLGQPNQPQHF.

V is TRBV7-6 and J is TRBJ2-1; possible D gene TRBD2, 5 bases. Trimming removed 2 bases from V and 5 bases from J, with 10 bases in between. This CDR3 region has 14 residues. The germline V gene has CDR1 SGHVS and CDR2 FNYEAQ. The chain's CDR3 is CASSLLGSHNEQFF. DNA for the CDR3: TGTGCCAGCAGCTTATTGGGGAGTCACAATGAGCAGTTCTTC. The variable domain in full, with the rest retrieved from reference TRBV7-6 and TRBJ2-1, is GAGVSQSPRYKVTKRGQDVALRCDPISGHVSLYWYRQALGQGPEFLTYFNYEAQQDKSGLPNDRFSAERPEGSISTLTIQRTEQRDSAMYRCASSLLGSHNEQFFGPGTRLTVL.

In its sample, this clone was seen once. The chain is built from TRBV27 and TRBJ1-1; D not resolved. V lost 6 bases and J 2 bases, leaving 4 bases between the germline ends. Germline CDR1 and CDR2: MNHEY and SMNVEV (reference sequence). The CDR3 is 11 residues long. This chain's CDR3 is CASRSNTEAFF. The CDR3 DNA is TGTGCCAGCAGATCTAACACTGAAGCTTTCTTT.